Each of the 17 T cell receptor beta chains below was sequenced from the same sample in a study of cytomegalovirus exposure and HLA in healthy donors. PCR primers comprised 60 Vbeta and 13 Jbeta primers. Only in-frame clones appear in the TCRdb table, and some are missing; sequencing was by immunoSEQ multiplex PCR. Here the sample spans roughly 150,000 clones, around 66% being singletons. Sequenced input: PBMCs. The receptor set was obtained from a woman aged 25 to 39 in good health and CMV-seropositive.

This chain uses TRBV5-6 with TRBJ1-5; 9 bases line up with TRBD1. Germline V gene lookup returns CDR1 SGHDT and CDR2 YYEEEE. CDR3 length: 14 residues. The V segment lost 4 bases and the J segment 7 bases; nucleotides outside the gene matches: 6. The CDR3 bases are TGTGCCAGCAGCGCCCGGGACAGGGAACAGCCCCAGCATTTT. It codes for CASSARDREQPQHF. Supplemented by reference TRBV5-6 and TRBJ1-5, the full variable domain reads DAGVTQSPTHLIKTRGQQVTLRCSPKSGHDTVSWYQQALGQGPQFIFQYYEEEERQRGNFPDRFSGHQFPNYSSELNVNALLLGDSALYLCASSARDREQPQHFGDGTRLSIL.

This chain connects TRBV30 to TRBJ1-4, with a possible D match to TRBD1 (6 bases). Trimming cost V 5 bases and J 7 bases, with 17 bases left between them. Per germline, CDR1 GTSNPN and CDR2 SVGIG (reference sequence). The CDR3 is 14 amino acids. Here the CDR3 reads CAWGETGFVEKLFF. The DNA for the CDR3 is TGTGCCTGGGGCGAGACAGGCTTTGTTGAAAAACTGTTTTTT.

This chain joins TRBV10-3 and TRBJ1-1; a possible D gene is TRBD1 (6 bases). Deletions cut 3 bases from V and 1 base from J, with 12 bases between. The CDR3 consists of 15 residues. The germline V gene has CDR1 ENHRY and CDR2 SYGVKD. The CDR3 reads CAISDAGTPNTEAFF. As DNA, the CDR3 is TGTGCCATCAGTGATGCCGGGACACCGAACACTGAAGCTTTCTTT.

The chain carries TRBV7-3 and TRBJ1-4; tentatively, D is TRBD1 (5 bases). Trimming pared 5 bases from V and 8 bases from J, leaving 18 bases between. The CDR3 has 15 residues. CDR1 and CDR2 from the germline V gene are SGHTA and FQGTGA. The CDR3 protein is CASSPAPLRGEKLFF. DNA for the CDR3: TGTGCCAGCAGCCCAGCGCCCCTTAGGGGAGAAAAACTGTTTTTT.

The chain recombines TRBV4-1 with TRBJ2-1, with D uncertain. Germline V gene sequence: CDR1 MGHRA, CDR2 YSYEKL. The V and J ends lost 5 bases and 7 bases respectively, with 12 bases between them. There are 13 residues in the CDR3. The CDR3 region has the DNA TGCGCCAGCAGCTTAGATCCGGTTAATGAGCAGTTCTTC. Translating gives CASSLDPVNEQFF.

CDR3 in amino acids: CASSARGLGQTTDTQYF. The CDR3 coding sequence is TGTGCCAGCAGCGCTCGAGGCCTGGGACAGACGACAGATACGCAGTATTTT. The chain links TRBV9 to TRBJ2-3, with 7 bases fitting TRBD1. Unmatched junction bases numbered 13, after V lost 3 bases and J lost 3 bases. CDR1 and CDR2 (germline): SGDLS, YYNGEE. The CDR3 has 17 residues.

The J gene is TRBJ2-5, the V gene TRBV2; TRBD2 agrees at 11 bases. The CDR3 covers 19 residues. Germline CDR1 is SNHLY and CDR2 is FYNNEI. The V gene end was trimmed by 8 bases and the J gene end by 0 bases; junction bases not matched to a gene: 17. CDR3 sequence reads: CASEGMGTSGLPYQETQYF. In DNA form, the CDR3 reads TGTGCCAGCGAGGGTATGGGGACTAGCGGACTTCCATACCAAGAGACCCAGTACTTC.

This clone turned up a few times. This sequence joins TRBV6-1 and TRBJ2-6; TRBD2 is a possible D gene (5 bases). V lost 6 bases, J lost 0 bases, and 9 bases lay in between. This CDR3 spans 15 amino acids. In germline, CDR1 is MNHNS, CDR2 SASEGT. CDR3 nucleotide sequence: TGTGCCAGCAGGAGGGCAGGCTCTGGGGCCAACGTCCTGACTTTC. Its translation is CASRRAGSGANVLTF.

This chain links TRBV2 with TRBJ1-5; the D gene is possibly TRBD1 (6 bases). The CDR3 contains 13 residues. The germline V gene encodes CDR1 SNHLY and CDR2 FYNNEI. Trimming stripped 6 bases from V and 10 bases from J, with 16 bases between. Here the CDR3 DNA reads TGTGCCAGCAGCGTGGACAGCCGAGCCCCCCAGCATTTT. This codes for CASSVDSRAPQHF.

The rearrangement links TRBV6-5 to TRBJ1-1, with a weak D call TRBD1 (5 bases). V lost 2 bases and J 6 bases, leaving 13 bases between the germline ends. CDR3 size: 14 residues. Germline V CDR1 and CDR2: MNHEY, SVGAGI. CDR3 DNA sequence: TGTGCCAGCAGTTACGGGCGGGACGTCTCTGAAGCTTTCTTT. Translating it yields CASSYGRDVSEAFF.

The chain links TRBV16 to TRBJ2-3; 9 bases map to TRBD1. The CDR3 sequence is 19 residues long. The V and J ends lost 2 bases and 3 bases, in that order; junction bases with no gene match: 15. CDR1 is KGHSY and CDR2 is FQNENV in the germline V gene. Written as DNA, the CDR3 is TGTGCCAGCAGCCAACCCCCGGGACAGGGTCGGGGCCAAACAGATACGCAGTATTTT. This translates into CASSQPPGQGRGQTDTQYF.

J is TRBJ1-1 and V is TRBV10-1; D is perhaps TRBD1 (5 bases). The V end was cut by 6 bases, the J end by 2 bases, with 16 bases between. Looked up from germline, CDR1 is WNHNN and CDR2 is SYGVQD (reference sequence). CDR3 length: 15 residues. The CDR3 reads CASSPIRGLNTEAFF. CDR3 bases: TGCGCCAGCAGCCCGATTCGGGGGTTAAACACTGAAGCTTTCTTT.

The CDR3 DNA reads as TGTGCCAGCAGCGTAGCAAGAACAGGGAATGGCTACACCTTC. It encodes CASSVARTGNGYTF. J is TRBJ1-2 and V is TRBV9; perhaps TRBD1 as D (6 bases). The CDR3 loop spans 14 amino acids. Germline lookup yields CDR1 SGDLS and CDR2 YYNGEE. V gave up 0 bases and J gave up 6 bases, with 12 bases separating them.

V gene TRBV10-1 combines with J gene TRBJ2-3, with 8 bases lining up with TRBD2. Trimming took 5 bases from V and 3 from J; bases not matched to a gene: 1. CDR1 and CDR2 (germline): WNHNN, SYGVQD (reference sequence). The CDR3 length is 13 residues. The DNA of the CDR3 is TGCGCCAGCAGTAGCGGGAGTACAGATACGCAGTATTTT. This sequence encodes CASSSGSTDTQYF.

The chain combines TRBV7-8 with TRBJ2-5; D might be TRBD1 (5 bases). Germline CDR1 is SGHVS and CDR2 is FQNEAQ. The CDR3 consists of 14 residues. Trimming removed 3 bases at V and 4 bases at J, with 12 bases between. The CDR3: CASSFTGLRETQYF. The CDR3 region has the DNA TGTGCCAGCAGCTTTACAGGCTTGAGAGAGACCCAGTACTTC.

This clone was detected once. The V gene is TRBV4-1, the J gene TRBJ1-5; D unresolved. Germline values: CDR1 MGHRA, CDR2 YSYEKL. CDR3 length equals 14 residues. Trimming cost V 3 bases and J 4 bases, with 10 bases left between them. The CDR3 DNA sequence: TGCGCCAGCAGCCAGGGCCCGGGAAATCAGCCCCAGCATTTT. It encodes CASSQGPGNQPQHF.

The rearrangement links TRBV5-4 to TRBJ1-5, with TRBD1 matching 8 bases. The CDR3 totals 16 residues. Germline V lookup: CDR1 SGHNT, CDR2 YYREEE (reference sequence). Trimming at V came to 4 bases and at J to 5 bases, leaving 11 bases not matched to a gene. DNA for the CDR3: TGTGCCAGCAGCCGGGAACCGACAGGGGATCATCAGCCCCAGCATTTT. It codes for CASSREPTGDHQPQHF.